This passage covers 29 T cell receptor beta chains from one sample sequenced in a study of control samples from healthy donors and cancer patients. Generated by immunoSEQ multiplex PCR, the TCRdb table keeps only in-frame clones and is missing some. The sample holds about 120,000 clones, roughly 93% seen once. Sequencing input: blood. These receptor sequences come from a man aged 25-40 years in good health.

The chain is built from TRBV7-9 and TRBJ1-2; 7 bases align to TRBD1. V dropped 3 bases and J dropped 3; count of bases not matched to a gene: 13. From germline, CDR1 is SEHNR and CDR2 FQNEAQ (reference sequence). The CDR3 consists of 17 residues. The CDR3 DNA sequence: TGTGCCAGCAGCTTCACCACACCGACAGGGTATGACTATGGCTACACCTTC. This encodes CASSFTTPTGYDYGYTF.

The V and J genes are TRBV28 and TRBJ1-2, with D possibly being TRBD1 (5 bases). The CDR3 is made up of 11 amino acids. Germline CDR1 MDHEN, CDR2 SYDVKM. V was cut by 4 bases and J by 6 bases, with 6 bases left in between. For the CDR3, the DNA is TGTGCCAGCAGTTCGGGACATGGCTACACCTTC. Protein sequence: CASSSGHGYTF.

This chain links TRBV6-5 with TRBJ2-7; 7 bases are shared with TRBD2. The CDR3 has 15 amino acids. The V and J ends lost 2 bases and 5 bases, in that order; junction bases with no gene match: 9. The germline V gene encodes CDR1 MNHEY and CDR2 SVGAGI. CDR3 DNA: TGTGCCAGCAGTTACGGCGGGGGTGTACAGAACGAGCAGTACTTC. The encoded protein is CASSYGGGVQNEQYF.

This clone is a singleton in its sample. The chain couples TRBV9 to TRBJ2-3, with D uncertain. Germline CDR1 SGDLS, CDR2 YYNGEE. V lost 5 bases and J 4 bases, leaving 8 bases between the germline ends. The CDR3 loop spans 12 amino acids. The DNA of the CDR3 is TGTGCCAGCAGGGGTGGCGCAGATACGCAGTATTTT. This codes for CASRGGADTQYF.

This sequence joins TRBV3-1 (or the pseudogene TRBV3-2) and TRBJ2-3; no definite D call. The CDR3 is 14 amino acids. V gave up 0 bases and J gave up 3 bases, with 7 bases separating them. CDR1 is LGHDT, CDR2 YNNKEL, per germline (reference sequence). The DNA for the CDR3 is TGTGCCAGCAGCCAAGAGGGATGGACAGATACGCAGTATTTT. It yields the protein CASSQEGWTDTQYF.

The chain joins TRBV5-1 to TRBJ2-7; TRBD1 matches at 10 bases. Germline-derived CDR1 and CDR2 are SGHRS and YFSETQ. The trim removed 4 bases at V and 2 bases at J, leaving 9 bases unmatched. This CDR3 contains 16 residues. In nucleotides, the CDR3 is TGCGCCAGCAGCCTACAACCGGGACAGGGGACCTACGAGCAGTACTTC. This encodes CASSLQPGQGTYEQYF.

This chain connects TRBV6-5 to TRBJ2-3, with a possible D match to TRBD1 (5 bases). This CDR3 has 14 amino acids. Germline loops: CDR1 MNHEY, CDR2 SVGAGI. The V end lost 4 bases, the J end lost 10 bases, and 18 bases lay between the germline ends. As DNA, the CDR3 is TGTGCCAGCAGTTCGGCCTCTTCCCTAGGGGCGCAGTATTTT. This translates into CASSSASSLGAQYF.

This chain connects TRBV19 to TRBJ2-2; D gene ambiguous. CDR1 and CDR2 (germline): LNHDA, SQIVND (reference sequence). The length of the CDR3 is 14 residues. V dropped 5 bases and J dropped 0 bases, with 7 bases sitting between them. The CDR3 region has the DNA TGTGCCAGTAGTTTCACCGCGAACACCGGGGAGCTGTTTTTT. Translating it yields CASSFTANTGELFF.

The chain combines TRBV11-2 with TRBJ1-4, with no clear D. This CDR3 region has 15 residues. CDR1 and CDR2 from the germline V gene are SGHAT and FQNNGV. V was shortened by 1 base and J by 7 bases, with 13 bases between the two germline ends. The CDR3 sequence: CASSLGTFKAEKLFF. The CDR3 DNA is TGTGCCAGCAGCTTAGGGACGTTTAAGGCTGAAAAACTGTTTTTT.

The chain combines TRBV19 with TRBJ1-5; unclear D gene. This CDR3 has 11 amino acids. Trimming pared 8 bases from V and 8 bases from J, leaving 10 bases between. In germline, CDR1 is LNHDA, CDR2 SQIVND (reference sequence). CDR3 sequence reads: CASGYKEPQHF. The DNA for the CDR3 is TGTGCCAGTGGCTATAAGGAGCCCCAGCATTTT.

Concerning this clone itself: Other DNA sequences in the same sample also yield this CDR3. This chain connects TRBV11-2 to TRBJ1-2, with D perhaps TRBD1 (5 bases). Trimming stripped 1 base from V and 5 bases from J, with 8 bases between. This CDR3 is 13 amino acids long. Per the germline V gene, CDR1 is SGHAT and CDR2 is FQNNGV. The CDR3 region is CASSLGGGYGYTF. CDR3 DNA: TGTGCCAGCAGCTTAGGTGGGGGGTATGGCTACACCTTC.

The J gene is TRBJ1-2, the V gene TRBV4-2, with D uncertain. Germline V lookup: CDR1 LGHNA, CDR2 YNFKEQ. The CDR3 is 14 amino acids. The V gene lost 2 bases and the J gene lost 7 bases, with 14 bases spanning the gap. CDR3 sequence (DNA): TGTGCCAGCAGCCAATGGGGAGGGTATGGTGGCTACACCTTC. It encodes CASSQWGGYGGYTF.

The rearrangement uses TRBV6-5 and TRBJ1-3; D uncertain. This CDR3 comprises 14 residues. Germline V lookup: CDR1 MNHEY, CDR2 SVGAGI. Trimming removed 8 bases from V and 0 bases from J, with 11 bases in between. The DNA of the CDR3 is TGTGCCAGCGGCCGGCCTCCCTCTGGAAACACCATATATTTT. Translating it yields CASGRPPSGNTIYF.

The V and J genes are TRBV7-8 and TRBJ2-7; unclear D gene. CDR3 size: 14 residues. Germline V gene sequence: CDR1 SGHVS, CDR2 FQNEAQ. Trimming took off 7 bases at V and 3 bases at J, with 16 bases between the two ends. The DNA of the CDR3 is TGTGCCAGCACCCCCCCGGGCGCGAACTACGAGCAGTACTTC. Its protein product is CASTPPGANYEQYF.

The V gene is TRBV5-1, the J gene TRBJ1-1, with TRBD1 as a possible D gene (5 bases). Trimming took off 2 bases at V and 0 bases at J, with 17 bases between the two ends. This CDR3 spans 17 amino acids. Germline lookup yields CDR1 SGHRS and CDR2 YFSETQ. The CDR3 here is CASSFGTSTGMNTEAFF. The CDR3 nucleotides read TGCGCCAGCAGCTTCGGGACTTCCACCGGCATGAACACTGAAGCTTTCTTT.

The V and J genes are TRBV19 and TRBJ1-1; TRBD1 is a possible D gene (5 bases). In germline, CDR1 is LNHDA, CDR2 SQIVND (reference sequence). V shed 5 bases and J shed 1 base, with 11 bases lying between them. The CDR3 has 14 residues. The CDR3 DNA reads TGTGCCAGTAGTTTCGGGACGGGGAACACTGAAGCTTTCTTT. Translating gives CASSFGTGNTEAFF.

This chain links TRBV27 with TRBJ1-1; TRBD1 might be the D (5 bases). CDR3 size: 15 residues. V lost 2 bases and J lost 3, with 13 bases in between. Germline V CDR1 and CDR2: MNHEY, SMNVEV (reference sequence). CDR3 nucleotides: TGTGCCAGCAGTTTACTTCCCCTGGGGGACACTGAAGCTTTCTTT. It translates to CASSLLPLGDTEAFF.

This sequence joins TRBV18 and TRBJ1-1, with TRBD1 matching 9 bases. CDR1 and CDR2 (germline): KGHSH, LQKENI. There are 14 residues in the CDR3. V lost 0 bases, J lost 6 bases, and 2 bases stayed unmatched. The CDR3 region is CASSPPDRGPEAFF. CDR3 DNA sequence: TGTGCCAGCTCACCACCGGACAGGGGTCCTGAAGCTTTCTTT.

CDR3 residues: CSASPGGSYGYTF. Written as DNA, the CDR3 is TGCAGTGCTAGTCCGGGGGGGAGCTATGGCTACACCTTC. This chain connects TRBV20-1 to TRBJ1-2; maybe TRBD1 (5 bases). The germline gives CDR1 DFQATT, CDR2 SNEGSKA (reference sequence). V lost 3 bases and J lost 4, with 12 bases in between. The length of the CDR3 is 13 residues.

The rearrangement links TRBV7-9 to TRBJ1-2; D might be TRBD1 (5 bases). Germline assignment: CDR1 SEHNR and CDR2 FQNEAQ (reference sequence). This CDR3 spans 14 amino acids. The ends were cut back, 1 base at V and 7 bases at J, with 13 bases in the middle. This chain's CDR3 is CASSLGGTVAGYTF. In DNA form, the CDR3 reads TGTGCCAGCAGCTTAGGAGGGACCGTGGCTGGCTACACCTTC.

This rearrangement joins TRBV3-1 (or the pseudogene TRBV3-2) to TRBJ1-1; D may be TRBD1 (5 bases). The V and J ends lost 2 bases and 6 bases respectively, with 10 bases between them. CDR1 LGHDT and CDR2 YNNKEL come from the germline V gene (reference sequence). This CDR3 comprises 13 residues. The CDR3 is CASSQSGLPEAFF. The CDR3 DNA follows: TGTGCCAGCAGCCAATCGGGGCTCCCTGAAGCTTTCTTT.

The chain couples TRBV27 to TRBJ2-2, with a weak D call TRBD1 (6 bases). The length of the CDR3 is 15 residues. V lost 1 base and J lost 1, with 7 bases in between. Per germline, CDR1 MNHEY and CDR2 SMNVEV (reference sequence). The CDR3 loop reads CASSLLGGNTGELFF. CDR3 nucleotide sequence: TGTGCCAGCAGTTTATTAGGGGGGAACACCGGGGAGCTGTTTTTT.

The chain is built from TRBV7-8 and TRBJ1-3; D not resolved. Germline values: CDR1 SGHVS, CDR2 FQNEAQ. The CDR3 has 14 residues. Trimming left V 1 base short and J 1 base short, with 5 bases between. The CDR3 DNA reads as TGTGCCAGCAGCTTAGGGATTTCTGGAAACACCATATATTTT. It specifies CASSLGISGNTIYF.

This CDR3 is CASRDRWTGIDEQYF. The CDR3 region has the DNA TGTGCCAGCAGGGATCGGTGGACAGGGATCGACGAGCAGTACTTC. This rearrangement joins TRBV6-5 to TRBJ2-7; 8 nucleotides line up with TRBD1. The length of the CDR3 is 15 residues. V lost 6 bases to trimming and J lost 5 bases; unmatched junction nucleotides: 12. Germline CDR1 is MNHEY and CDR2 is SVGAGI.

The V gene is TRBV5-5, the J gene TRBJ2-7, with 7 positions matching TRBD1. The CDR3 length is 16 residues. Trimming cost V 4 bases and J 2 bases; bases outside gene matches: 12. From germline, CDR1 is SGHKS and CDR2 YYEKEE (reference sequence). The CDR3 protein is CASSPWPQGLAYEQYF. Here the CDR3 DNA reads TGTGCCAGCAGCCCATGGCCACAGGGGCTAGCCTACGAGCAGTACTTC.

This chain uses TRBV6-5 with TRBJ1-1; 7 bases align to TRBD1. Per the germline V gene, CDR1 is MNHEY and CDR2 is SVGAGI. The CDR3 totals 12 residues. Losses at the gene ends were 7 bases for V and 10 bases for J; bases not matched to a gene: 9. The CDR3 DNA is TGTGCCAGCAAGGAACAGGGGAGAGGAGCTTTCTTT. Its translation is CASKEQGRGAFF.

The chain couples TRBV11-1 to TRBJ2-7; D may be TRBD1 (6 bases). Germline CDR1 and CDR2: SGHAT and FQDESV (reference sequence). Trimming removed 1 base from V and 2 bases from J, with 9 bases in between. The CDR3 runs to 14 residues. The CDR3 coding sequence is TGTGCCAGCAGCTTAGAAACAGGGCCCTACGAGCAGTACTTC. As protein: CASSLETGPYEQYF.

The chain has TRBV13 and TRBJ1-3; D unresolved. CDR3 size: 13 residues. Germline V gives CDR1 PRHDT, CDR2 FYEKMQ (reference sequence). The ends were cut back, 4 bases at V and 10 bases at J, with 14 bases in the middle. The CDR3, as DNA: TGTGCCAGCAGCTCCCGCTACCAAGGAACCATATATTTT. This gives the protein CASSSRYQGTIYF.

J is TRBJ1-2 and V is TRBV6-5; 11 bases are a match to TRBD1. The CDR3 loop spans 13 amino acids. CDR1 and CDR2 (germline): MNHEY, SVGAGI. Losses at the gene ends were 6 bases for V and 7 bases for J; bases not matched to a gene: 4. This chain's CDR3 is CASRDRGLGGYTF. The CDR3 region has the DNA TGTGCCAGCAGGGACAGGGGGCTGGGTGGCTACACCTTC.